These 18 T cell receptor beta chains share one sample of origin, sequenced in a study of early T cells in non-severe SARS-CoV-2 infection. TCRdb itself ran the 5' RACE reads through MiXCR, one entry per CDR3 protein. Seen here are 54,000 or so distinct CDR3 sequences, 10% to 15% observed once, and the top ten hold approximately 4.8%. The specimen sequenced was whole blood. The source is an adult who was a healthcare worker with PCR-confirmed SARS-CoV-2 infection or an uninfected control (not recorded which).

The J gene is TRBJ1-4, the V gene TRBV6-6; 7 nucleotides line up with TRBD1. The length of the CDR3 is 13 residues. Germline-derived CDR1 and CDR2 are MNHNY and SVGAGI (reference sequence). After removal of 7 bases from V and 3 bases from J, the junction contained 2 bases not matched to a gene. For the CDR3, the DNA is TGTGCCAGCAAGACAGGGCCTAATGAAAAACTGTTTTTT. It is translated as CASKTGPNEKLFF.

CDR3 DNA: TGTGCCAGCAGCTTAACCGGGAGGGGAACCGGGGAGCTGTTTTTT. This codes for CASSLTGRGTGELFF. The chain links TRBV11-3 to TRBJ2-2, with 8 bases lining up with TRBD2. Germline V gene data show CDR1 as SGHNT and CDR2 as YENEEA. After removal of 2 bases from V and 5 bases from J, the junction contained 4 bases not matched to a gene. The CDR3 sequence is 15 residues long.

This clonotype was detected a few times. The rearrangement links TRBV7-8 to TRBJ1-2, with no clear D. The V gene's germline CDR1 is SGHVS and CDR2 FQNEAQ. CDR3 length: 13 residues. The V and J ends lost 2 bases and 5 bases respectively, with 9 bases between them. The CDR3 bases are TGTGCCAGCAGCTTACTTGAGAGATATGGCTACACCTTC. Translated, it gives CASSLLERYGYTF.

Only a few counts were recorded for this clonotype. The chain's CDR3 is CASSDLGVGETQYF. For the CDR3, the DNA is TGCGCCAGCAGTGATTTGGGAGTTGGAGAGACCCAGTACTTC. The rearrangement links TRBV10-2 to TRBJ2-5; D may be TRBD2 (5 bases). Germline V gives CDR1 WSHSY, CDR2 SAAADI. Between the trimmed V and J ends, which lost 3 bases and 4 bases, there was a span of 12 bases. The CDR3 totals 14 residues.

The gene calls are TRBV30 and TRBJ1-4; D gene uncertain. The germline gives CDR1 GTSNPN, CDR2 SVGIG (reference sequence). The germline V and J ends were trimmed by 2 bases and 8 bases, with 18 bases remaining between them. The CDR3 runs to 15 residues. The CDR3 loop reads CAWSITTQSGEKLFF. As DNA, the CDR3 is TGTGCCTGGAGTATAACCACTCAGTCGGGGGAAAAACTGTTTTTT.

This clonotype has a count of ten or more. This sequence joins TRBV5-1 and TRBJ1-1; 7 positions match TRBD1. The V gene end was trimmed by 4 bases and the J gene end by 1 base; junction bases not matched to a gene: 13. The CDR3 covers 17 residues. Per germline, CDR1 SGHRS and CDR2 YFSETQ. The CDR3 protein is CASSPRNPGQTNTEAFF. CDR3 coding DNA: TGCGCCAGCAGCCCTAGGAATCCGGGACAGACGAACACTGAAGCTTTCTTT.

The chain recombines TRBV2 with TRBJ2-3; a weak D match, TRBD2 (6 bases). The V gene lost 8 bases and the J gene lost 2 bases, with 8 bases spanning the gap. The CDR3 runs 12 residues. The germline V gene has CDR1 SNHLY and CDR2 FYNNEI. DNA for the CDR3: TGTGCCAGCGGGACTTCCACAGATACGCAGTATTTT. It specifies CASGTSTDTQYF. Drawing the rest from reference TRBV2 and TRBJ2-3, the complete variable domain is EPEVTQTPSHQVTQMGQEVILRCVPISNHLYFYWYRQILGQKVEFLVSFYNNEISEKSEIFDDQFSVERPDGSNFTLKIRSTKLEDSAMYFCASGTSTDTQYFGPGTRLTVL.

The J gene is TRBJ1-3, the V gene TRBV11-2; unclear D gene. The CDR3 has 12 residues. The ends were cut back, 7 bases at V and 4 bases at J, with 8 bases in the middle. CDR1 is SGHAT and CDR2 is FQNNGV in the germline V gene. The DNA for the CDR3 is TGTGCCAGCACCCCGACAGGAAACACCATATATTTT. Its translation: CASTPTGNTIYF. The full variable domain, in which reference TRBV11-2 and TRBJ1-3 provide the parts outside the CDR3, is EAGVAQSPRYKIIEKRQSVAFWCNPISGHATLYWYQQILGQGPKLLIQFQNNGVVDDSQLPKDRFSAERLKGVDSTLKIQPAKLEDSAVYLCASTPTGNTIYFGEGSWLTVV.

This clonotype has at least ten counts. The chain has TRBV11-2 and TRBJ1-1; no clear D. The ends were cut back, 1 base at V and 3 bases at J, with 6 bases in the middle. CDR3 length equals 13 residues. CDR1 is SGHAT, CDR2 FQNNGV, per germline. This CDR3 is CASSLARYTEAFF. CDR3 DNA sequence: TGTGCCAGCAGCTTAGCACGATACACTGAAGCTTTCTTT.

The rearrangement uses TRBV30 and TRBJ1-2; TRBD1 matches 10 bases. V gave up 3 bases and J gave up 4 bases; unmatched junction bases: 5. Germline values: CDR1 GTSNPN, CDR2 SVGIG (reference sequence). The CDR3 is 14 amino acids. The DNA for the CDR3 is TGTGCCTGGAGAGCCGACAGGGGGCCCTATGGCTACACCTTC. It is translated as CAWRADRGPYGYTF.

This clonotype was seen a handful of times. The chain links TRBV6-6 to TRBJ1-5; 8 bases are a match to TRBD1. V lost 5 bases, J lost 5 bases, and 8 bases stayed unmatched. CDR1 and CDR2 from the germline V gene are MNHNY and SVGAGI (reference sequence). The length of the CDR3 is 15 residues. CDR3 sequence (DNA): TGTGCCAGCAGTATCGACAGGGGAAGCGATCAGCCCCAGCATTTT. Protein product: CASSIDRGSDQPQHF.

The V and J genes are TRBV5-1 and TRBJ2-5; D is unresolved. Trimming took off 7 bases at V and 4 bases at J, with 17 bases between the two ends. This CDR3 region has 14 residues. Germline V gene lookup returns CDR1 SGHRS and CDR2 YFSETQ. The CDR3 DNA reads TGCGCCAGCTCGGAACCCCAATCGATAGAGACCCAGTACTTC. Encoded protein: CASSEPQSIETQYF.

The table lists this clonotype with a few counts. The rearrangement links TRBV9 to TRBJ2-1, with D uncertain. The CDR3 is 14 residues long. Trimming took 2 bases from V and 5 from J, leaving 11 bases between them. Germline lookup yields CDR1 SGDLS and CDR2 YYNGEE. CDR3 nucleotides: TGTGCCAGCAGCGTTACCGGAGCGCACAATGAGCAGTTCTTC. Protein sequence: CASSVTGAHNEQFF.

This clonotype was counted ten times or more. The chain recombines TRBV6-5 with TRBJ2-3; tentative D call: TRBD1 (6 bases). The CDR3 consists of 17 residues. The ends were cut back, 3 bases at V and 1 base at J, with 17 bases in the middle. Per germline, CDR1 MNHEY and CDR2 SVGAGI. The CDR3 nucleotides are TGTGCCAGCAGTTATTCGCCCGGGACACTAGGCACAGATACGCAGTATTTT. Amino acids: CASSYSPGTLGTDTQYF.

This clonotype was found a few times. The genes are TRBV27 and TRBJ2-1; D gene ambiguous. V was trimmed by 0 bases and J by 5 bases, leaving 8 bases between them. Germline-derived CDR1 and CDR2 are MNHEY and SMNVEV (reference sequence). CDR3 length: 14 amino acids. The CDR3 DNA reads TGTGCCAGCAGTTTATCGTCCAGGAACAATGAGCAGTTCTTC. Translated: CASSLSSRNNEQFF.

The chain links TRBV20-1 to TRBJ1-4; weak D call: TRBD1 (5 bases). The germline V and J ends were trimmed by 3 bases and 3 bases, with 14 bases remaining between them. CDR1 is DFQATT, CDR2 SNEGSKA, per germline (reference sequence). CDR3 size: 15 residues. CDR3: CSASRVGGANEKLFF. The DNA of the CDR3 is TGCAGTGCTAGTCGGGTGGGGGGAGCTAATGAAAAACTGTTTTTT.

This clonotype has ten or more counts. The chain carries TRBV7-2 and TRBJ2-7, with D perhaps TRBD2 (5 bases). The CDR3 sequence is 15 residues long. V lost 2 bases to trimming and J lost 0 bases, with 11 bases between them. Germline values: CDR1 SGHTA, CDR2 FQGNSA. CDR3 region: CASSLSSGSSYEQYF. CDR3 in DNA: TGTGCCAGCAGCTTATCTTCGGGGAGCTCCTACGAGCAGTACTTC.

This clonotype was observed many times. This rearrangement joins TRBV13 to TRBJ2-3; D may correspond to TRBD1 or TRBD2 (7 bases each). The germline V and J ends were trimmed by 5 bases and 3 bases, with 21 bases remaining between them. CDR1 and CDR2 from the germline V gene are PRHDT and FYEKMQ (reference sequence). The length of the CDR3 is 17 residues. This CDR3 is CASSTQGGGLITDTQYF. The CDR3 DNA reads TGTGCCAGCAGCACACAGGGAGGGGGCTTAATAACAGATACGCAGTATTTT.